Listed below are T cell receptor beta chains from one sample, sequenced in a study of shared clonotypes between healthy human individuals. Data came from immunoSEQ multiplex PCR; TCRdb stores just in-frame clones and leaves some out. The sample contains some 2,000,000 clones, 95% of which appear only once. The sequenced sample consisted of naive CD4+ T cells sorted from blood. The receptor source for this set is a man aged 18 to 30 in good health. Both conserved end residues are part of each CDR3. D genes are given only for firm matches. Size is stated for part of the rows, as once, few or many counts, or as a class when the clone is expanded.

TGTGCCAGCTCACCAACATTAGGCCAGCCCCAGCATTTT,CASSPTLGQPQHF,TRBV18,NA,TRBJ1-5,NA
TGCGCCAGCAGCCAAGAAAAGGGGGCGCAAACTAATGAAAAACTGTTTTTT,CASSQEKGAQTNEKLFF,TRBV4-1,NA,TRBJ1-4,TRBD1
TGTGCCAGCAGTGAGTCGGATGCTCGGACTGAAGCTTTCTTT,CASSESDARTEAFF,TRBV6-1,NA,TRBJ1-1,NA
TGTGCCACCAAAAGGGACTTTCAGAGCTCCTACAATGAGCAGTTCTTC,CATKRDFQSSYNEQFF,TRBV2,NA,TRBJ2-1,NA
TGTGCCAGCAGTGAAGCGGGTGCCTTCCTGGGCACAGATACGCAGTATTTT,CASSEAGAFLGTDTQYF,TRBV6-1,once,TRBJ2-3,NA
TGTGCCAGCAGCCCAGGCTCTGGAAACACCATATATTTT,CASSPGSGNTIYF,TRBV9,NA,TRBJ1-3,NA
TGTGCCAGCTCACCATTGGGACAAGGCACAGATACGCAGTATTTT,CASSPLGQGTDTQYF,TRBV18,NA,TRBJ2-3,NA
TGTGCCAGCAGCGTAGTCGGGAGGAACACAGATACGCAGTATTTT,CASSVVGRNTDTQYF,TRBV9,NA,TRBJ2-3,TRBD2
TGTGCCATCAGTCGGACAGGGAATGAAGCTTTCTTT,CAISRTGNEAFF,TRBV10-3,NA,TRBJ1-1,TRBD1
TGTGCCAGCTCACCAAGGCAGGACGGGAACTATGGCTACACCTTC,CASSPRQDGNYGYTF,TRBV18,NA,TRBJ1-2,NA